The T cell receptor beta chain under discussion was sequenced for a study of cytomegalovirus exposure and HLA in healthy donors (dated by TCRdb to 2016 to 2017). Some background on the complete study: In an earlier analysis of 587 of the donors, roughly 300 Gb of sequence data and 100 million or so unique TCR beta sequences from about 179 million T cells were reported. About 280 gigabases of sequencing data and tens of millions of unique TCR sequences were included in an early release covering roughly 600 HLA-typed donors. Of the 300 to 500 genotyped donors, 81% were placed in the genetic ancestry cluster associated with self-reported Caucasian donors. The study was designed to test whether signatures of past pathogen exposure could be identified by cataloging public T cell receptors. The study profiled the T cell repertoires of 500 to 800 subjects by immunosequencing and related them to cytomegalovirus serostatus. Besides the first cohort of 550 to 750 subjects, a separate validation cohort made up of 90 to 150 different subjects was used. To predict cytomegalovirus infection status, the study brought together high-throughput TCR immunosequencing, statistical association of individual TCRs with disease status, and machine learning. To study patterns of TCR occurrence, a later analysis re-analyzed previously published TCR beta repertoires from 500 to 850 donors and added high-resolution HLA genotyping. In the later analysis, no new phenotypic data were used to find candidate immune exposures; instead, reliance was placed on TCR beta sequences and their occurrence across donors. An earlier analysis of around 640 of the donors used high-throughput TCR beta sequencing to judge whether each TCR beta V gene segment behaved as functional or pseudogenic. Donor age, sex, ethnicity and CMV serostatus were compiled alongside the repertoire data. A later genetic analysis used genome-wide SNP genotypes for about three fifths of the 666 donors, treating that subset as a discovery cohort. Every discovery cohort repertoire had been produced on one sequencing platform. Class I and class II HLA loci were covered by the typing at four-digit resolution. Typing coverage differed by locus: A, B, C, DRB1 and DQB1 were typed in about 629-630 donors, DQA1 in about 500, DPA1 in some 600, and DPB1 in just under 480. Four to six DR-DQ haplotypes were handled as single units for association and clustering, since linkage in the cohort was strong. On average, roughly 240,000 unique TCR beta nucleotide sequences were sequenced per donor among more than 350 genotyped donors of the cohort, with 15% to 20% of those sequences being non-productive. What the work shows at the level of the full study, not this receptor alone: The cohort was sequenced for TCR beta chains only, and without alpha or paired-chain data the features that could be detected were limited. Over 15 rarely observed V segments, including chromosome 9 orphons, were excluded from the earlier analysis of several hundred of the donors because counts were too low. When HLA alleles, especially DR and DQ, strongly co-occurred, attributing TCR associations to individual alleles was difficult. A later analysis found that TCR association rates varied across HLA loci, with DRB1 alleles showing the most associated TCRs and HLA-C alleles the fewest. A later analysis associated about 17,000 TCR beta sequences with specific HLA alleles at a false discovery rate of 0.05. In a later analysis, most CMV-associated TCR beta chains were found to appear HLA-restricted, with HLA associations seemingly driven largely by CMV exposure. A later analysis reported that several top co-occurrence clusters appeared linked to parvovirus B19, influenza, CMV and Epstein-Barr virus. The authors suggested that the approach could potentially be extended to other disease states and immunological phenotypes. In both the original and validation cohorts, the classifier was reported to diagnose cytomegalovirus status with high specificity and sensitivity. According to a later genetic analysis, donors in an Asian-associated ancestry cluster had fewer N-insertions in productive TCRs than the approximately 700-donor mean. The presence/absence analyses assumed that sequencing depth was roughly uniform across donors, and that assumption may not be true. Linkage disequilibrium might explain the correlated functional status among segregating V segments, but an unknown experimental factor could not be ruled out. A further reported finding was that TCR beta sequences accurately predicted the HLA-A and HLA-B alleles for most subjects in the first cohort. The only immune exposure information available for the cohort was CMV serostatus. A group of highly shared sequence variants was considered likely to be a technical artifact of the sequencing pipeline. Some IMGT-functional V segments, including TRBV6-2 and TRBV6-3, could not be distinguished by the 87-base-pair reads and were therefore excluded. In a later genetic analysis, a missense DCLRE1C variant was associated with V-gene and J-gene trimming of TCR beta chains, and the association was replicated in an independent cohort. Broadly in line with IMGT annotations, most TCR beta V segments showed up in productive rearrangements about 90% or about 30% of the time in an earlier analysis of 450 to 600 of the donors. Because HLA typing was missing for some donors at each locus, association tests included only the typed subset. Across donors, most TCR sequences were observed very rarely, whereas some public TCRs were present in many individuals. A few of the identified cytomegalovirus-associated TCR beta chains were confirmed in vitro to be specific for cytomegalovirus antigens. A total of 164 TCR beta chains were listed by the study as associated with cytomegalovirus. In a later analysis, HLA-associated TCR beta chains showed more clonal expansion and lower generation probabilities than non-associated chains that were equally common.

The cohort comprised 550 to 700 healthy bone marrow donors. At the time of sampling, all cohort members were nominally healthy, though unrecorded immune exposures were likely present. The donor was CMV seronegative and was included in the group of about 400 seronegative cohort members. Every donor gave a peripheral blood sample, and the peripheral blood mononuclear cells from that sample were used for TCR beta sequencing. The Qiagen DNeasy Blood Extraction Kit was used to extract genomic DNA from the blood cell samples. Receptor libraries were prepared by the immunoSEQ multiplex PCR assay. The multiplex PCR relied on a mix of 60 forward primers for TCR Vbeta segments and 13 reverse primers for TCR Jbeta segments. The CDR3 region of rearranged TCR beta genes was amplified from genomic DNA with a multiplex PCR assay. The amplified TCR beta libraries were sequenced on the Illumina HiSeq System as 87-base-pair reads. Regarding the original processing steps: In a later analysis, tens of millions of unique TCR beta chains were counted across the 650 to 750 repertoires, and around 10 million of these chains were shared by at least two donors. A nearest-neighbor algorithm error-corrected the raw reads and collapsed the reads into unique sequences, merging closely related sequences to remove PCR and sequencing errors. To assign V, D and J gene segments, CDR3 sequences were aligned to IMGT reference sequences. For a sequence to be retained, at least a six-nucleotide match to both a V gene segment and a J gene segment was required. A rearrangement was called productive if the CDR3 had no stop codons and remained in frame with V and J, and every other rearrangement was called non-productive. Following IMGT convention, CDR3 was defined as the stretch from the second conserved V-encoded cysteine to the conserved J-encoded phenylalanine. The earlier analysis of about 570 of the donors excluded any sequence lacking an unambiguous match to a single V gene segment. In an earlier analysis of some 590 of the donors, a V segment was called functional when productive rearrangements were above 56.7%, and segregating when the standard deviation between donors exceeded 5%. A statistical classification framework was built to diagnose cytomegalovirus status from the catalog of TCR beta chain sequences. A later analysis assigned V and J genes by comparing TCR nucleotide sequences with IMGT/GENE-DB human TR gene sequences. In a later analysis, CDR3 sequences and most-parsimonious VDJ recombination scenarios were assigned using the TCRdist pipeline. In a later analysis, each TCR beta chain was defined by its CDR3 amino acid sequence together with its V-gene family, and reads without a unique V-gene family were excluded. As a way to deal with suspected cross-contamination and a sequencing artifact, a later analysis dropped 500 to 700 nucleotide sequences that were highly shared and had low generation probability. In a later analysis, a clonal expansion index for each public chain was calculated from normalized within-repertoire ranks of inferred template counts. Generation probabilities in a later analysis came from a VDJ recombination model fitted to out-of-frame rearrangements, and those results were checked against IGoR. A later analysis scored TCR-TCR, TCR-HLA and TCR-CMV co-occurrence with hypergeometric tests, applying a repertoire-size bias correction to TCR pairs. False discovery rates were estimated in a later analysis by permuting HLA or CMV assignments 20 times. In a later analysis, co-occurring TCRs were grouped using DBSCAN, and TCRdist sequence similarity was added for clustering within HLA-allele-positive subsets. Repertoires with fewer than 30,000 or more than 120,000 public chains, plus five repertoires with anomalous nucleotide sharing, were excluded from co-occurrence clustering. TCRdb holds this immuneACCESS table with in-frame rearrangements only. Some clones are missing; in checked studies, unresolved V genes explain under half, and the rest has no known cause. Clone size and the V and J calls come from that table; the DNA yielded D and trimming. Counted in this sample were around 300,000 clones; about 90% of them appeared once. Approximately 2.4% of the sample rests with the top ten.

This clone was detected a few times. It has no known antigen specificity. Base quality data are lacking; no much larger clone is found one base away. Trimming removed 0 bases from V and 0 bases from J, leaving 13 bases between the germline ends. From a lookup of the germline V gene, CDR1 and CDR2 are SGHRS and YFSETQ. Taken from cysteine to phenylalanine, the CDR3 has 17 residues. Here the CDR3 DNA is all that survives: 51 bases in frame from base 1. Material for sequencing was PBMCs. The V and J genes are TRBV5-1 and TRBJ2-4; a tentative D match to TRBD2 spans 6 bases. The sequence came from a woman in her late teens or twenties in good health and CMV-seronegative. The CDR3 protein sequence reads: CASSLVGGAGAKNIQYF. The DNA is TGCGCCAGCAGCTTGGTTGGAGGGGCCGGAGCCAAAAACATTCAGTACTTC.